The next 23 T cell receptor beta chains were all read from a single sample in a study of T cell changes during pregnancy in multiple sclerosis. Using immunoSEQ multiplex PCR, the repertoire was profiled, and TCRdb retains in-frame clones only, with some absent. The repertoire holds 30,000 to 40,000 clones, with around nine tenths as singletons. Specimen: CD4+ T cells from peripheral blood mononuclear cells, collected in the second trimester of pregnancy. These receptors all come from a female donor in good health, enrolled as a control in a pregnancy study.

The V call is TRBV4-2, the J call TRBJ2-2; unclear D gene. This CDR3 comprises 14 residues. In germline, CDR1 is LGHNA, CDR2 YNFKEQ. V was cut by 1 base and J by 7 bases, with 10 bases left in between. The DNA of the CDR3 is TGTGCCAGCAGCCAAGCTAGGTTTGGCGGGGAGCTGTTTTTT. Amino acids: CASSQARFGGELFF.

The V gene is TRBV11-1, the J gene TRBJ2-3, with 7 bases matching TRBD2. Trimming removed 1 base from V and 4 bases from J; junction bases left unmatched: 8. This CDR3 is built from 16 residues. CDR1 and CDR2 from the germline V gene are SGHAT and FQDESV (reference sequence). CDR3 nucleotides: TGTGCCAGCAGCTTAGAACAGAGCGGGGTCGCAGATACGCAGTATTTT. Translated, it gives CASSLEQSGVADTQYF.

Here the CDR3 DNA reads TGTGCCAGCAGGGGACTAGCGGCCAGCTCCTACAATGAGCAGTTCTTC. It translates to CASRGLAASSYNEQFF. The chain uses TRBV28 and TRBJ2-1, with TRBD2 identical over 11 bases. CDR1 is MDHEN and CDR2 is SYDVKM in the germline V gene. The CDR3 spans 16 residues. With 6 bases clipped from V and 0 bases from J, the junction kept 4 bases outside the gene matches.

The V call is TRBV7-2, the J call TRBJ2-7, with D tentatively TRBD1 (6 bases). The CDR3 totals 14 residues. The germline CDR1 and CDR2 sequences are SGHTA and FQGNSA. Trimming took 5 bases from V and 5 from J, leaving 16 bases between them. CDR3 in DNA: TGTGCCAGCAGCCAACAGGGAATTGGGGACGAGCAGTACTTC. Translation gives CASSQQGIGDEQYF. Full variable domain (remainder filled in from reference TRBV7-2 and TRBJ2-7): GAGVSQSPSNKVTEKGKDVELRCDPISGHTALYWYRQSLGQGLEFLIYFQGNSAPDKSGLPSDRFSAERTGGSVSTLTIQRTQQEDSAVYLCASSQQGIGDEQYFGPGTRLTVT.

CDR3 bases: TGTGCCAGCAGTAGACAGGGAAGTGAAAAACTGTTTTTT. The encoded protein is CASSRQGSEKLFF. The J gene is TRBJ1-4, the V gene TRBV2; 7 positions match TRBD1. The V segment lost 5 bases and the J segment 7 bases; nucleotides outside the gene matches: 4. The CDR3 consists of 13 residues. The V gene's germline CDR1 is SNHLY and CDR2 FYNNEI.

This chain connects TRBV6-1 to TRBJ1-4; D perhaps matches TRBD1 (6 bases). V lost 6 bases to trimming and J lost 6 bases, with 14 bases between them. This CDR3 comprises 14 residues. Germline V lookup: CDR1 MNHNS, CDR2 SASEGT. This chain's CDR3 is CASSLRGGDEKLFF. CDR3 coding DNA: TGTGCCAGCAGCCTCAGGGGCGGTGATGAAAAACTGTTTTTT.

The rearrangement links TRBV7-6 to TRBJ2-7; a weak D match, TRBD2 (6 bases). Germline V gene lookup returns CDR1 SGHVS and CDR2 FNYEAQ. The CDR3 is 14 amino acids. V lost 1 base and J 1 base, leaving 8 bases between the germline ends. CDR3 nucleotides: TGTGCCAGCAGCTTAGGTCTAGCGTCCTACGAGCAGTACTTC. Its translation is CASSLGLASYEQYF.

V is TRBV7-9 and J is TRBJ1-3; TRBD1 agrees at 7 bases. This CDR3 region has 15 residues. After removal of 3 bases from V and 7 bases from J, the junction contained 9 bases not matched to a gene. The V gene's germline CDR1 is SEHNR and CDR2 FQNEAQ (reference sequence). CDR3 amino acids: CASSFRQGVDNTIYF. The CDR3 coding sequence is TGTGCCAGCAGCTTTCGACAGGGCGTAGATAACACCATATATTTT.

The chain couples TRBV7-3 to TRBJ2-7; tentatively, D is TRBD1 (6 bases). V lost 4 bases, J lost 2 bases, and 12 bases lay in between. Germline V lookup: CDR1 SGHTA, CDR2 FQGTGA. The CDR3 runs to 14 residues. CDR3 nucleotides: TGTGCCAGCAGCTCAGGGGAACCGCCCTACGAGCAGTACTTC. Its protein product is CASSSGEPPYEQYF.

J is TRBJ1-5 and V is TRBV4-1, with a tentative D call TRBD1 (5 bases). V was cut by 2 bases and J by 0 bases, with 8 bases left in between. The CDR3 sequence is 15 residues long. Germline V gene lookup returns CDR1 MGHRA and CDR2 YSYEKL. CDR3 sequence reads: CASSQTGNSNQPQHF. Here the CDR3 DNA reads TGCGCCAGCAGCCAAACAGGTAATAGCAATCAGCCCCAGCATTTT.

The chain joins TRBV11-2 to TRBJ2-1; possible D gene TRBD1, 5 bases. This CDR3 contains 15 residues. The V gene lost 0 bases and the J gene lost 2 bases, with 8 bases spanning the gap. Looked up from germline, CDR1 is SGHAT and CDR2 is FQNNGV. The CDR3 loop reads CASSLEAGPYNEQFF. The CDR3 bases are TGTGCCAGCAGCTTAGAGGCAGGGCCCTACAATGAGCAGTTCTTC.

This chain uses TRBV6-1 with TRBJ2-3; weak D call: TRBD2 (6 bases). CDR1 is MNHNS and CDR2 is SASEGT in the germline V gene. V was pared by 2 bases and J by 7 bases, with 13 bases between. This CDR3 is built from 14 residues. The CDR3: CASSESAGTYTQYF. CDR3 coding DNA: TGTGCCAGCAGTGAATCGGCCGGGACTTATACGCAGTATTTT.

This clone appeared a few times. CDR3 DNA sequence: TGTGCCAGCAGCTTACCAGGGACAGATACGCAGTATTTT. Residues: CASSLPGTDTQYF. The V call is TRBV11-3, the J call TRBJ2-3, with D possibly being TRBD1 (5 bases). The CDR3 loop spans 13 amino acids. Germline loops: CDR1 SGHNT, CDR2 YENEEA. Trimming took off 2 bases at V and 3 bases at J, with 6 bases between the two ends.

This chain connects TRBV30 to TRBJ2-2; TRBD1 is a possible D gene (5 bases). The CDR3 length is 13 residues. V was trimmed by 4 bases and J by 6 bases, leaving 12 bases between them. In germline, CDR1 is GTSNPN, CDR2 SVGIG (reference sequence). The CDR3 region is CAWMSGMAGELFF. The CDR3 coding sequence is TGTGCCTGGATGTCAGGGATGGCCGGGGAGCTGTTTTTT.

The rearrangement joins TRBV29-1 to TRBJ2-1, with 8 bases fitting TRBD1. Germline values: CDR1 SQVTM, CDR2 ANQGSEA. V shed 2 bases, J shed 7 bases, and the junction held 7 bases outside the gene matches. The CDR3 has 14 amino acids. CDR3 sequence reads: CSVERTGSGNEQFF. Written as DNA, the CDR3 is TGCAGCGTTGAAAGGACAGGGAGCGGTAATGAGCAGTTCTTC.

The CDR3 here is CASSRNRGEDMNTEAFF. The CDR3 DNA reads TGCGCCAGCAGCAGGAACAGGGGGGAAGATATGAACACTGAAGCTTTCTTT. This chain links TRBV5-1 with TRBJ1-1; 8 nucleotides line up with TRBD1. V lost 4 bases to trimming and J lost 0 bases; unmatched junction nucleotides: 11. The CDR3 length is 17 residues. CDR1 is SGHRS, CDR2 YFSETQ, per germline.

This sequence joins TRBV18 and TRBJ1-6; TRBD1 agrees at 9 bases. V dropped 6 bases and J dropped 10; count of bases not matched to a gene: 7. The CDR3 totals 14 residues. Germline V CDR1 and CDR2: KGHSH, LQKENI. CDR3 loop: CASSGTGMKSPLHF. The CDR3 coding sequence is TGTGCCAGCTCGGGGACAGGGATGAAATCACCCCTCCACTTT. The whole variable domain, filled in from reference TRBV18 and TRBJ1-6, reads NAGVMQNPRHLVRRRGQEARLRCSPMKGHSHVYWYRQLPEEGLKFMVYLQKENIIDESGMPKERFSAEFPKEGPSILRIQQVVRGDSAAYFCASSGTGMKSPLHFGNGTRLTVT.

The gene calls are TRBV5-4 and TRBJ2-3; D call uncertain. V was clipped by 0 bases and J by 4 bases, with 15 bases between them. This CDR3 is built from 16 residues. Per germline, CDR1 SGHNT and CDR2 YYREEE (reference sequence). For the CDR3, the DNA is TGTGCCAGCAGCTTGGTGGCACCCGGCGGTTCAGATACGCAGTATTTT. As protein: CASSLVAPGGSDTQYF.

This sequence joins TRBV4-1 and TRBJ1-2, with a possible D match to TRBD1 (6 bases). This CDR3 region has 15 residues. The V and J ends lost 4 bases and 5 bases respectively, with 17 bases between them. Germline V gives CDR1 MGHRA, CDR2 YSYEKL. As DNA, the CDR3 is TGCGCCAGCAGCCGGACGTTGACAGGCTATTATGGCTACACCTTC. This gives the protein CASSRTLTGYYGYTF.

V is TRBV28 and J is TRBJ1-1; tentatively, D is TRBD1 (6 bases). CDR3 length equals 14 residues. Deletions cut 5 bases from V and 6 bases from J, with 16 bases between. Looked up from germline, CDR1 is MDHEN and CDR2 is SYDVKM. The CDR3 DNA follows: TGTGCCAGCAGTGCACAGGGAAGCGGCGCTGAAGCTTTCTTT. Translating gives CASSAQGSGAEAFF. Looking up the rest from reference TRBV28 and TRBJ1-1 gives the full variable domain: DVKVTQSSRYLVKRTGEKVFLECVQDMDHENMFWYRQDPGLGLRLIYFSYDVKMKEKGDIPEGYSVSREKKERFSLILESASTNQTSMYLCASSAQGSGAEAFFGQGTRLTVV.

This rearrangement joins TRBV19 to TRBJ1-4, with 8 bases that match TRBD1. The V gene's germline CDR1 is LNHDA and CDR2 SQIVND (reference sequence). V gave up 4 bases and J gave up 4 bases; unmatched junction bases: 5. The CDR3 extends over 15 amino acids. CDR3 nucleotide sequence: TGTGCCAGTAGTAACCAGGGGGCTGTTAATGAAAAACTGTTTTTT. It is translated as CASSNQGAVNEKLFF.

This rearrangement joins TRBV5-1 to TRBJ2-5, with TRBD1 matching 9 bases. V trimming: 0 bases; J trimming: 2 bases; junction bases outside the gene matches: 8. The CDR3 loop spans 17 amino acids. Germline CDR1 and CDR2: SGHRS and YFSETQ. The CDR3 loop reads CASSLAGPGQGQETQYF. The CDR3 DNA sequence: TGCGCCAGCAGCTTGGCAGGACCGGGACAGGGACAAGAGACCCAGTACTTC.

The rearrangement uses TRBV5-4 and TRBJ2-4, with TRBD1 as a possible D gene (5 bases). CDR3 length equals 15 residues. V shed 3 bases and J shed 0 bases, with 10 bases lying between them. Germline CDR1 SGHNT, CDR2 YYREEE (reference sequence). DNA for the CDR3: TGTGCCAGCAGCTCGCAGGGTCAAGCCAAAAACATTCAGTACTTC. Its protein product is CASSSQGQAKNIQYF.